The 17 T cell receptor beta chains below come from one sample, sequenced in a study of lymphopenia after photon versus proton radiotherapy. This table comes from immunoSEQ multiplex PCR, and its TCRdb copy is limited to in-frame clones, with some not included. The sample carries 65,000 to 90,000 clones, 85% to 95% recorded once. The sample consisted of peripheral blood, taken from a patient treated with photon-based radiotherapy. The receptor source for this set is a middle-aged woman with cholangiocarcinoma.

This clone appeared once. This sequence joins TRBV7-3 and TRBJ2-1; possibly TRBD1 for D (6 bases). In germline, CDR1 is SGHTA, CDR2 FQGTGA. The ends were cut back, 1 base at V and 6 bases at J, with 13 bases in the middle. The CDR3 totals 15 residues. This chain's CDR3 is CASSLRTEAVNEQFF. The CDR3 nucleotides are TGTGCCAGCAGCTTAAGGACAGAGGCGGTCAATGAGCAGTTCTTC.

The chain uses TRBV9 and TRBJ1-1; 8 bases are a match to TRBD1. The CDR3 is 15 amino acids. Unmatched junction bases numbered 4, after V lost 0 bases and J lost 3 bases. The germline CDR1 and CDR2 sequences are SGDLS and YYNGEE. The CDR3 bases are TGTGCCAGCAGCGTAGTCGCGACAGGGGACACTGAAGCTTTCTTT. It is translated as CASSVVATGDTEAFF.

The genes are TRBV4-3 and TRBJ2-3; D perhaps matches TRBD2 (6 bases). This CDR3 contains 15 residues. Germline CDR1 is LGHNA and CDR2 is YSLEER. V gave up 0 bases and J gave up 4 bases, with 11 bases separating them. CDR3 sequence (DNA): TGCGCCAGCAGCCAAGAGACGGGAGCGGCAGATACGCAGTATTTT. It yields the protein CASSQETGAADTQYF.

This chain joins TRBV19 and TRBJ1-5, with D perhaps TRBD1 (6 bases). The germline gives CDR1 LNHDA, CDR2 SQIVND (reference sequence). The CDR3 loop spans 15 amino acids. Between the trimmed V and J ends, which lost 3 bases and 7 bases, there was a span of 16 bases. CDR3 amino acids: CASSISGQPEQPQHF. The DNA of the CDR3 is TGTGCCAGTAGTATTTCCGGACAGCCCGAACAGCCCCAGCATTTT.

CDR3 amino acids: CASSLGHGGTIYF. DNA for the CDR3: TGTGCCAGCAGCTTAGGCCACGGGGGCACCATATATTTT. This chain connects TRBV7-9 to TRBJ1-3, with a possible D match to TRBD1 (5 bases). Between the trimmed V and J ends, which lost 1 base and 9 bases, there was a span of 10 bases. Germline V gene sequence: CDR1 SEHNR, CDR2 FQNEAQ (reference sequence). This CDR3 has 13 amino acids.

The genes are TRBV2 and TRBJ2-3, with a weak D call TRBD2 (6 bases). This CDR3 comprises 15 residues. V shed 0 bases and J shed 8 bases, with 15 bases lying between them. Germline V gene data show CDR1 as SNHLY and CDR2 as FYNNEI. Here the CDR3 DNA reads TGTGCCAGCAGTGAAGCAGCGCGCCTGGGGGGTACGCAGTATTTT. Its translation is CASSEAARLGGTQYF.

The rearrangement links TRBV5-1 to TRBJ2-7; D may correspond to TRBD1 or TRBD2 (9 bases each). The germline CDR1 and CDR2 sequences are SGHRS and YFSETQ. The CDR3 sequence is 15 residues long. Trimming took 4 bases from V and 5 from J, leaving 19 bases between them. The CDR3 spells CASSLAGQGTHEQYF. The CDR3 bases are TGCGCCAGCAGCCTAGCGGGACAGGGCACCCACGAGCAGTACTTC.

V is TRBV6-5 and J is TRBJ1-4; D unclear. Germline V gene data show CDR1 as MNHEY and CDR2 as SVGAGI. This CDR3 has 14 residues. Trimming removed 3 bases from V and 8 bases from J, with 13 bases in between. This CDR3 is CASSYFRTTEKLFF. The CDR3 coding sequence is TGTGCCAGCAGTTATTTCAGGACGACAGAAAAACTGTTTTTT.

The V gene is TRBV28, the J gene TRBJ1-2, with TRBD1 as a possible D gene (5 bases). Deletions cut 6 bases from V and 4 bases from J, with 12 bases between. CDR3 length: 13 amino acids. CDR1 is MDHEN, CDR2 SYDVKM, per germline. The CDR3 region has the DNA TGTGCCAGCAGCTCTGACGGGGGCTATGGCTACACCTTC. It codes for CASSSDGGYGYTF.

The rearrangement links TRBV5-1 to TRBJ2-5, with D unresolved. Germline lookup yields CDR1 SGHRS and CDR2 YFSETQ. V was clipped by 2 bases and J by 1 base, with 12 bases between them. CDR3 size: 15 residues. DNA for the CDR3: TGCGCCAGCAGCTTATACGGAGAGGTCCAAGAGACCCAGTACTTC. It translates to CASSLYGEVQETQYF.

This clone is a singleton in its sample. This chain links TRBV5-1 with TRBJ2-5, with TRBD2 identical over 13 bases. The CDR3 loop spans 17 amino acids. Germline V gene sequence: CDR1 SGHRS, CDR2 YFSETQ. Trimming removed 6 bases from V and 12 bases from J; junction bases left unmatched: 20. The DNA for the CDR3 is TGCGCCAGCAAACTGGGACTGCGGACTAGCGGGAGCCTGCCGGAGTACTTC. It translates to CASKLGLRTSGSLPEYF.

The chain employs TRBV14 and TRBJ1-2, with 12 positions matching TRBD1. Germline CDR1 reads SGHDN; CDR2 reads FVKESK. Losses at the gene ends were 0 bases for V and 7 bases for J; bases not matched to a gene: 12. This CDR3 has 18 residues. The CDR3 region is CASSQDMGDRGPGGGYTF. In DNA, the CDR3 is TGTGCCAGCAGCCAAGATATGGGGGACAGGGGGCCCGGCGGTGGCTACACCTTC.

This chain joins TRBV27 and TRBJ1-1; 8 bases align to TRBD1. Germline CDR1 MNHEY, CDR2 SMNVEV (reference sequence). The CDR3 is 15 amino acids. The junction had 11 bases not matched to a gene; V was cut back by 7 bases and J by 4 bases. The CDR3 loop reads CASTFQGALTTEAFF. The CDR3 DNA follows: TGTGCCAGCACTTTTCAGGGGGCGCTGACCACTGAAGCTTTCTTT.

V gene TRBV2 combines with J gene TRBJ1-1; 10 bases fit TRBD1. This CDR3 comprises 14 residues. Germline loops: CDR1 SNHLY, CDR2 FYNNEI. V shed 4 bases, J shed 4 bases, and the junction held 3 bases outside the gene matches. This CDR3 is CASSGQGAVTEAFF. The CDR3 DNA is TGTGCCAGCAGTGGACAGGGGGCAGTCACTGAAGCTTTCTTT.

Regarding this clone: Other DNA sequences in this specimen translate into the identical CDR3. The chain carries TRBV7-9 and TRBJ1-1, with D perhaps TRBD1 (5 bases). Germline assignment: CDR1 SEHNR and CDR2 FQNEAQ (reference sequence). Trimming took off 2 bases at V and 2 bases at J, with 6 bases between the two ends. CDR3 length equals 13 residues. In DNA, the CDR3 is TGTGCCAGCAGCTTACAGGGAAACACTGAAGCTTTCTTT. Amino acids: CASSLQGNTEAFF. The variable domain in full, with the rest retrieved from reference TRBV7-9 and TRBJ1-1, is DTGVSQNPRHKITKRGQNVTFRCDPISEHNRLYWYRQTLGQGPEFLTYFQNEAQLEKSRLLSDRFSAERPKGSFSTLEIQRTEQGDSAMYLCASSLQGNTEAFFGQGTRLTVV.

The rearrangement joins TRBV29-1 to TRBJ2-5; 11 nucleotides align to TRBD2. Germline V gene data show CDR1 as SQVTM and CDR2 as ANQGSEA. Trimming took 8 bases from V and 2 from J; bases not matched to a gene: 13. The CDR3 has 16 residues. CDR3 protein: CSTTSGIGRGQETQYF. CDR3 nucleotide sequence: TGCAGCACGACTAGCGGGATCGGGAGGGGTCAAGAGACCCAGTACTTC.

V is TRBV6-5 and J is TRBJ1-2; D is unclear. The V and J ends lost 10 bases and 5 bases respectively, with 14 bases between them. The germline V gene encodes CDR1 MNHEY and CDR2 SVGAGI. The CDR3 is made up of 12 amino acids. The CDR3 DNA follows: TGTGCCACGATTCTCCCCACGTATGGCTACACCTTC. Residues: CATILPTYGYTF.